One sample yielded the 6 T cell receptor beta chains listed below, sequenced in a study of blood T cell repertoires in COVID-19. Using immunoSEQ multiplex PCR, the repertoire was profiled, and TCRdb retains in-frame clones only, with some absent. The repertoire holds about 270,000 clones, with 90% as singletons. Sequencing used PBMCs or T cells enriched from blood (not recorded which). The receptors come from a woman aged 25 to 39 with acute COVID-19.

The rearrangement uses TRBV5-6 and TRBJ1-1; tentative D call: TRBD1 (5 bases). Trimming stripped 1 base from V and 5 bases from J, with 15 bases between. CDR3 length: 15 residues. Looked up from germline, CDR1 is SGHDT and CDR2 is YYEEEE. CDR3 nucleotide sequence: TGTGCCAGCAGCTTGAAGCAGGGAAAGTTGACTGAAGCTTTCTTT. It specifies CASSLKQGKLTEAFF.

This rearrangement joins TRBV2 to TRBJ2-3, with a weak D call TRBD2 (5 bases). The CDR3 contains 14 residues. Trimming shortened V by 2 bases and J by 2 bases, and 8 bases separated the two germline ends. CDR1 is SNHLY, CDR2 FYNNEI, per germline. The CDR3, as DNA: TGTGCCAGCAGTGAAAAGGGAGACACAGATACGCAGTATTTT. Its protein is CASSEKGDTDTQYF. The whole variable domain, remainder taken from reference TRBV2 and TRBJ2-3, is EPEVTQTPSHQVTQMGQEVILRCVPISNHLYFYWYRQILGQKVEFLVSFYNNEISEKSEIFDDQFSVERPDGSNFTLKIRSTKLEDSAMYFCASSEKGDTDTQYFGPGTRLTVL.

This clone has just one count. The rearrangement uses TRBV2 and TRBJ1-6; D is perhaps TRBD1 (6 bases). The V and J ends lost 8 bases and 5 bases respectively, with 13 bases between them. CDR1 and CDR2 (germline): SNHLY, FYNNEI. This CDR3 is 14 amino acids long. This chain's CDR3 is CASFRQANNSPLHF. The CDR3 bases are TGTGCCAGCTTTCGACAGGCTAATAATTCACCCCTCCACTTT.

For the CDR3, the DNA is TGTGCCAGCAGCTTAGTAATAGCGGGCGGGCCCACGAATGAGCAGTTCTTC. Translation gives CASSLVIAGGPTNEQFF. The chain carries TRBV11-2 and TRBJ2-1, with 7 bases matching TRBD2. Germline V gives CDR1 SGHAT, CDR2 FQNNGV. J lost 7 bases, V lost 1 base, and 13 bases had no gene match. This CDR3 spans 17 amino acids.

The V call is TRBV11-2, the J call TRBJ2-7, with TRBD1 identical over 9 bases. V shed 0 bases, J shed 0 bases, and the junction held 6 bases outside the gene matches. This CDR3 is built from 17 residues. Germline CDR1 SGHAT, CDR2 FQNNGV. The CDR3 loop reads CASSLDFGQGFSYEQYF. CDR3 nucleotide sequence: TGTGCCAGCAGCTTAGATTTCGGACAGGGGTTCTCCTACGAGCAGTACTTC.

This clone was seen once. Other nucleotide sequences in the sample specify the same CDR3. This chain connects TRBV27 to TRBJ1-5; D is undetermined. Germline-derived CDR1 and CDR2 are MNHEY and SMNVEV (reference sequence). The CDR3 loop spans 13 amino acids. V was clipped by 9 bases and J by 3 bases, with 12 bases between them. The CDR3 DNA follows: TGTGCCAGTCGAGGAGGGCACAATCAGCCCCAGCATTTT. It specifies CASRGGHNQPQHF.